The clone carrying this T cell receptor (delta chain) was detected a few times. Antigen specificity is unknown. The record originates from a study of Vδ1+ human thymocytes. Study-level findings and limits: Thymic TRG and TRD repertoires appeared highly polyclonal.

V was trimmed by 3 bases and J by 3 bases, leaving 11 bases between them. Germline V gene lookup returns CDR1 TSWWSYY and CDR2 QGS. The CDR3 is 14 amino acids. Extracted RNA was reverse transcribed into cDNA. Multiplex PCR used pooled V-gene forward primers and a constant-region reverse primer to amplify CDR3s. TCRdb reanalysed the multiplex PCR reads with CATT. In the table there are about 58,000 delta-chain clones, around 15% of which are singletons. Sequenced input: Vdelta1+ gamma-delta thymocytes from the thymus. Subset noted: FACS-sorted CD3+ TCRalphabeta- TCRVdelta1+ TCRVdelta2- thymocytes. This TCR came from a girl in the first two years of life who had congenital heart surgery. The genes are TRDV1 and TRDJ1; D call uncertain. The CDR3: CALGDPAAADKLIF. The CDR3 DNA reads TGTGCTCTTGGGGACCCCGCCGCGGCCGATAAACTCATCTTT.